This T cell receptor beta chain emerged from a study of blood T cell repertoires in COVID-19. Overall study: Samples came from the United States, Italy and Spain, spanning acute and convalescent COVID-19. T cells, B-cell-depleted T cells, or PBMCs supplied cDNA or gDNA.

Methods used by the authors: Reference gene primer amplification yielded estimated nucleated cell counts. TCRdb's table, derived via immunoSEQ multiplex PCR, lists solely in-frame clones and lacks some. V and J calls and clone size follow that table, whereas D and trimming were derived from the DNA. Of about 120,000 clones in the sample, around 85% are singletons; the top ten hold roughly 15%. The table lists this clone with a few counts. From germline, CDR1 is SGHNT and CDR2 YYREEE (reference sequence). V was clipped by 4 bases and J by 9 bases; unmatched bases: 7. This CDR3 comprises 13 residues. Sequenced material: peripheral blood. The TCR sequence derives from a man in his thirties or forties with COVID-19, enrolled during active disease. The genes are TRBV5-4 and TRBJ1-1; 9 nucleotides align to TRBD1. The CDR3 DNA reads TGTGCCAGCAGCATGGGACAGGGCCTACAAGCTTTCTTT. Translation: CASSMGQGLQAFF.